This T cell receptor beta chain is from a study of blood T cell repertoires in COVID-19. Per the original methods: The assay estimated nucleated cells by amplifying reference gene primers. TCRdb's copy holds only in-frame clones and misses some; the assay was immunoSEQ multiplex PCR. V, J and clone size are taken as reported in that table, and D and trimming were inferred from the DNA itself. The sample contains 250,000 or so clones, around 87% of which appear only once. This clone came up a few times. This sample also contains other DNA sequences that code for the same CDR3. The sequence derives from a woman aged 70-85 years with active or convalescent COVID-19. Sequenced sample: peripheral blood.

The CDR3 DNA reads TGTGCCAGCAGCCGTAGTAATTCACCCCTCCACTTT. It yields the protein CASSRSNSPLHF. The genes are TRBV7-9 and TRBJ1-6; no definite D call. The CDR3 totals 12 residues. CDR1 and CDR2 (germline): SEHNR, FQNEAQ (reference sequence). V was trimmed by 5 bases and J by 6 bases, leaving 5 bases between them.